These 12 T cell receptor beta chains originate from one sample sequenced in a study of OX40 agonist ivuxolimab in advanced cancers. The protocol was immunoSEQ multiplex PCR, while the TCRdb copy is restricted to in-frame clones and leaves out a portion. The profile shows fewer than 85,000 clones, over 75% of them singletons. The source material was CD4+ or CD8+ T cells sorted from blood, sampled in a trial of the OX40 agonist ivuxolimab. The receptor set was obtained from an adult with an advanced solid tumor such as melanoma, head and neck, liver or kidney cancer.

CDR3 residues: CASSVTSGRGKDNEQFF. The CDR3 DNA reads as TGTGCCAGCAGCGTGACTAGCGGGAGGGGTAAGGACAATGAGCAGTTCTTC. V gene TRBV9 combines with J gene TRBJ2-1; 14 nucleotides align to TRBD2. Germline CDR1 SGDLS, CDR2 YYNGEE. The J segment lost 5 bases and the V segment lost 2 bases, leaving 6 bases of the junction unmatched. This CDR3 has 17 amino acids.

The rearrangement links TRBV7-2 to TRBJ2-7; 7 bases match TRBD1. Germline CDR1 and CDR2: SGHTA and FQGNSA. The ends lost 5 bases at V and 2 bases at J; junction bases unmatched: 9. The CDR3 length is 15 residues. CDR3 region: CASSPHKGAPYEQYF. The CDR3 bases are TGTGCCAGCAGCCCCCACAAGGGGGCCCCCTACGAGCAGTACTTC.

A few counts support this clone. The V call is TRBV20-1, the J call TRBJ1-2; D might be TRBD1 (5 bases). Germline V CDR1 and CDR2: DFQATT, SNEGSKA (reference sequence). Trimming took off 6 bases at V and 8 bases at J, with 13 bases between the two ends. This CDR3 has 11 residues. The CDR3 bases are TGCAGTGCATCCCCGGGGGTAGGCTACACCTTC. Its translation: CSASPGVGYTF.

This sequence joins TRBV5-1 and TRBJ2-7; D may correspond to TRBD1 or TRBD2 (7 bases each). CDR3 length equals 14 residues. Trimming removed 3 bases at V and 6 bases at J, with 16 bases between. CDR1 SGHRS and CDR2 YFSETQ come from the germline V gene. The CDR3 DNA is TGCGCCAGCAGCTCGCAGGGGGGGCGGTCCGAGCAGTACTTC. Translating it yields CASSSQGGRSEQYF.

This chain links TRBV7-2 with TRBJ1-1; tentative D call: TRBD1 (5 bases). The CDR3 contains 14 residues. Germline V CDR1 and CDR2: SGHTA, FQGNSA. V lost 1 base and J 11 bases, leaving 17 bases between the germline ends. The DNA for the CDR3 is TGTGCCAGCAGCTTAGGTGGCAGGGTTCATTCGGCTTTCTTT. This gives the protein CASSLGGRVHSAFF.

This chain links TRBV6-4 with TRBJ1-2, with 7 bases lining up with TRBD1. The ends lost 2 bases at V and 7 bases at J; junction bases unmatched: 10. CDR1 and CDR2 (germline): MRHNA, SNTAGT. The CDR3 covers 15 residues. DNA of the CDR3: TGTGCCAGCAGTGACGGCGGCAGGGGGATATCTGGCTACACCTTC. This gives the protein CASSDGGRGISGYTF.

This clone has just a few counts. The chain joins TRBV29-1 to TRBJ2-7; D perhaps matches TRBD2 (5 bases). The CDR3 extends over 11 amino acids. Trimming removed 7 bases from V and 3 bases from J, with 10 bases in between. Germline V CDR1 and CDR2: SQVTM, ANQGSEA. CDR3 sequence: CSGIRGYEQYF. CDR3 sequence (DNA): TGCAGCGGAATCCGGGGCTACGAGCAGTACTTC.

The chain joins TRBV19 to TRBJ1-5, with TRBD1 identical over 7 bases. Germline CDR1 is LNHDA and CDR2 is SQIVND (reference sequence). Losses at the gene ends were 4 bases for V and 5 bases for J; bases not matched to a gene: 8. The CDR3 is made up of 15 amino acids. CDR3 nucleotide sequence: TGTGCCAGTAGTACTATAGGGGGCGGATATCAGCCCCAGCATTTT. Translating it yields CASSTIGGGYQPQHF. The full variable domain, its missing parts supplied by reference TRBV19 and TRBJ1-5, is DGGITQSPKYLFRKEGQNVTLSCEQNLNHDAMYWYRQDPGQGLRLIYYSQIVNDFQKGDIAEGYSVSREKKESFPLTVTSAQKNPTAFYLCASSTIGGGYQPQHFGDGTRLSIL.

V and J are TRBV4-1 and TRBJ2-5; D possibly corresponds to TRBD1 (6 bases). The germline V gene has CDR1 MGHRA and CDR2 YSYEKL. With 5 bases removed from V and 2 bases from J, the gap between germline ends came to 9 bases. The CDR3 runs 13 residues. Here the CDR3 DNA reads TGCGCCAGCAGCTACAGGGAGCAAGAGACCCAGTACTTC. Its translation is CASSYREQETQYF.

Regarding this clone: The same CDR3 also results from other DNA sequences found in this sample. The chain links TRBV9 to TRBJ2-7, with TRBD1 identical over 7 bases. V shed 0 bases and J 2 bases; nucleotides not matched to a gene: 2. The germline V gene encodes CDR1 SGDLS and CDR2 YYNGEE. The CDR3 totals 14 residues. CDR3 nucleotides: TGTGCCAGCAGCGTAGGGACAGGACCCTACGAGCAGTACTTC. It is translated as CASSVGTGPYEQYF.

This chain links TRBV2 with TRBJ2-6; D is unresolved. The CDR3 length is 15 residues. In germline, CDR1 is SNHLY, CDR2 FYNNEI. Trimming pared 0 bases from V and 9 bases from J, leaving 12 bases between. CDR3 sequence: CASSEALRVGNVLTF. In nucleotides, the CDR3 is TGTGCCAGCAGTGAAGCGCTAAGGGTAGGCAACGTCCTGACTTTC.

The gene calls are TRBV6-1 and TRBJ1-1; tentative D call: TRBD1 (6 bases). The germline gives CDR1 MNHNS, CDR2 SASEGT. The CDR3 runs 14 residues. Deletions cut 10 bases from V and 1 base from J, with 16 bases between. The CDR3: CATSWTVGNTEAFF. The CDR3 DNA follows: TGTGCCACATCTTGGACAGTGGGGAACACTGAAGCTTTCTTT.